This T cell receptor beta chain appears in the sequencing data of a study of blood T cell repertoires in COVID-19. The CDR3 has 15 amino acids. CDR1 is SGHDT, CDR2 YYEEEE, per germline. Trimming cost V 3 bases and J 7 bases, with 16 bases left between them. Per the original methods: Estimation of nucleated cell counts relied on the amplification of reference gene primers. Using immunoSEQ multiplex PCR, the repertoire was profiled, and TCRdb retains in-frame clones only, with some absent. Clone size and V and J calls were adopted from that table, with D and trimming inferred from the DNA. The sample lists around 46,000 clones, about 88% occurring once. Those enrolled, adults aged about 18 to 95 years, came from 25 or so US areas. Two negative PCRs, clearance, or symptom resolution were required of recovered Cohort 3 donors.

V is TRBV5-6 and J is TRBJ2-2; TRBD1 is a possible D gene (8 bases). The sequencing sample was made of PBMCs or T cells enriched from blood (not recorded which). The receptor was isolated from a woman aged 45-59 years who had recovered from COVID-19. For the CDR3, the DNA is TGTGCCAGCAGCTCTACAGGGGGGGCTAACGGGGAGCTGTTTTTT. Its translation is CASSSTGGANGELFF. Filled out from reference TRBV5-6 and TRBJ2-2, the complete variable domain reads DAGVTQSPTHLIKTRGQQVTLRCSPKSGHDTVSWYQQALGQGPQFIFQYYEEEERQRGNFPDRFSGHQFPNYSSELNVNALLLGDSALYLCASSSTGGANGELFFGEGSRLTVL.